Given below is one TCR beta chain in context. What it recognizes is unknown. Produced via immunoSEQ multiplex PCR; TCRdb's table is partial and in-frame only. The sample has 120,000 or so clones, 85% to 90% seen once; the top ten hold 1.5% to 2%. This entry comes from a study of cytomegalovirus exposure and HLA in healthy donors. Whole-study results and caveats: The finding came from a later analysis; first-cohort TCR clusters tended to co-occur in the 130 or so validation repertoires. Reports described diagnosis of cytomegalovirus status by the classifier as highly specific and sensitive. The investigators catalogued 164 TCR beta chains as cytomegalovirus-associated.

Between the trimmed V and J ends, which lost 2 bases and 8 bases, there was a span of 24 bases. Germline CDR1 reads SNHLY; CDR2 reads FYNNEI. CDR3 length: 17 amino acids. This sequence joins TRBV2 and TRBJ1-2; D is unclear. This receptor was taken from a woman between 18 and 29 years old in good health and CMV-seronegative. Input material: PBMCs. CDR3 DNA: TGTGCCAGCAGTGAACGACCGGCCCCGGGTAGTGGTTCGGGCTACACCTTC. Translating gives CASSERPAPGSGSGYTF.